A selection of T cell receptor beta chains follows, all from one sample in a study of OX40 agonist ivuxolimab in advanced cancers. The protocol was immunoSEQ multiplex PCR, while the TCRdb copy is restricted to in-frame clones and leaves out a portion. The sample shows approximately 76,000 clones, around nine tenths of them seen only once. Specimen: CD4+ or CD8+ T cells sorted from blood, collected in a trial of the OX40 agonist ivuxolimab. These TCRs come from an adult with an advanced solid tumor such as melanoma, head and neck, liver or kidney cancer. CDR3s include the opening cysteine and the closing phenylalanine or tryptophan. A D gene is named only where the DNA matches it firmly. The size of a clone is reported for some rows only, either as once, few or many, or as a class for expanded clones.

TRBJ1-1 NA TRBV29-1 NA TGCAGCGGGGGGAGGGCAAATACTGAAGCTTTCTTT CSGGRANTEAFF
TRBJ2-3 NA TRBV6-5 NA TGTGCCAGCAGACCCGACAGCACAGATACGCAGTATTTT CASRPDSTDTQYF
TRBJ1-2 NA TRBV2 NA TGTGCCAGCAGTGAATCGCCAGGGTACTATGGCTACACCTTC CASSESPGYYGYTF
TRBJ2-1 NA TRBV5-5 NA TGTGCCAGCAGCCGGATGGGTGGCCATGAGCAGTTCTTC CASSRMGGHEQFF
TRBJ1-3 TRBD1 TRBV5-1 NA TGCGCCAGCAGCTTTTCGACAGGGACTCACTCTGGAAACACCATATATTTT CASSFSTGTHSGNTIYF
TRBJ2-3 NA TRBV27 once TGTGCCAGTAGACTGGGGGGGCAGGGAGATACGCAGTATTTT CASRLGGQGDTQYF
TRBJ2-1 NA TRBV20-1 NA TGCAGTGCCGGCCACAATGAGCAGTTCTTC CSAGHNEQFF
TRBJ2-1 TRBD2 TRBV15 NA TGTGCCACCAGCAAACTCATAGCGGGAGGGTCCGATTTTAAGTACAATGAGCAGTTCTTC CATSKLIAGGSDFKYNEQFF
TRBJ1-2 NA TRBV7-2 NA TGTGCCAGCAGCTTAGGGATGGCTAACTATGGCTACACCTTC CASSLGMANYGYTF
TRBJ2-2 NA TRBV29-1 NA TGCAGCGTTGAAAGGGGAACCGGGGAGCTGTTTTTT CSVERGTGELFF
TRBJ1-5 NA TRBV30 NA TGTGCCTGGAGTGTACCGGGAGTTCAGCCCCAGCATTTT CAWSVPGVQPQHF
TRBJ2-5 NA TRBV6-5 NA TGTGCCAGCAGCCCCCGGACAAACCCAGGATACCGGTACTTC CASSPRTNPGYRYF
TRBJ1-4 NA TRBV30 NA TGTGCCTGGAGGATCGGACAGAGGAATGAAAAACTGTTTTTT CAWRIGQRNEKLFF
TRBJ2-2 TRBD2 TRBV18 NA TGTGCCAGCTCATCAACATCGGAGGGACTAGCGGGGGAGAACACCGGGGAGCTGTTTTTT CASSSTSEGLAGENTGELFF
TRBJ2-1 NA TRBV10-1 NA TGCGCCAGCAGTGAGTCGGGGCGGGTCTCCTACAATGAGCAGTTCTTC CASSESGRVSYNEQFF
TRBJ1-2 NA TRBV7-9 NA TGTGCCAGCAACGTCTGGGGGGTCCGCCCTGGCTACACCTTC CASNVWGVRPGYTF
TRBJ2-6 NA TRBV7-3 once TGTGCCAGCAGCTTAGACTCTGGGGCCAACGTCCTGACTTTC CASSLDSGANVLTF
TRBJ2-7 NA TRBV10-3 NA TGTGCCATCAGTGAGTCAGCGGGCCCCTTAGGCTTC CAISESAGPLGF
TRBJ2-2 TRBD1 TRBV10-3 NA TGTGCCATCAGGGGGACAGGGGGCCCCGGGGAGCTGTTTTTT CAIRGTGGPGELFF
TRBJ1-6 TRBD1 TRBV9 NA TGTGCCAGCAGCCCGACCCAGGGGGGTAATTCACCCCTCCACTTT CASSPTQGGNSPLHF
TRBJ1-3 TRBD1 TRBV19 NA TGTGCCAGTAGACCGGACAGGGGAAACACCATATATTTT CASRPDRGNTIYF
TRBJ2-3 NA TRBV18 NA TGTGCCAGCTCAACCCAAGAAGCTAGGGAGGTTGCGCAGTATTTT CASSTQEAREVAQYF
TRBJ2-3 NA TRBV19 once TGTGCCAGTAGTTTAAAGGGACTTAGGGCAGATACGCAGTATTTT CASSLKGLRADTQYF
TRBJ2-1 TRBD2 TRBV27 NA TGTGCCAGCAGTTTAGCGCGGGGGGGCCGAGGTGAGCAGTTCTTC CASSLARGGRGEQFF
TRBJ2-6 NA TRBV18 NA TGTGCCAGCTCACCTGGGGGCTTGGGGGCCAACGTCCTGACTTTC CASSPGGLGANVLTF
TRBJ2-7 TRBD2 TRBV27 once TGTGCCACAGCTGGGAGCGGGGGTACCTACGAGCAGTACTTC CATAGSGGTYEQYF
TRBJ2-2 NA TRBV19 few TGTGCCAGTACCCCCGTGGGTTCCCACCACGGGGAGCTGTTTTTT CASTPVGSHHGELFF
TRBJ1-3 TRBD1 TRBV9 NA TGTGCCAGCAGCGTACAAACAGGGGACTACTCTGGAAACACCATATATTTT CASSVQTGDYSGNTIYF
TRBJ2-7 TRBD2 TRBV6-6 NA TGTGCCAGCAGTTACTCGAGTAGCCGGCTAGCGGACGAGCAGTACTTC CASSYSSSRLADEQYF
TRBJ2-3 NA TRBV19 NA TGTGCCAGTCTGGGCGGAACCACAGATACGCAGTATTTT CASLGGTTDTQYF
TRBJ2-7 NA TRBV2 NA TGTGCCAGCAGCGAGGGAAGCTCCTACGAGCAGTACTTC CASSEGSSYEQYF
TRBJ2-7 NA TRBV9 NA TGTGCCAGCACCCCCGGGGCGGTCTCCTACGAGCAGTACTTC CASTPGAVSYEQYF
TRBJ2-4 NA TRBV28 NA TGTGCCACTACCGGGAGCGGGGCCAAAAACATTCAGTACTTC CATTGSGAKNIQYF
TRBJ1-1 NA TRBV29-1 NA TGCAGCGCTCAGGGAACTGAAGCTTTCTTT CSAQGTEAFF
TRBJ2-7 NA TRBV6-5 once TGTGCCAGCGGATTATACGAGCAGTACTTC CASGLYEQYF
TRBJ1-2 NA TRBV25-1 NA TGTGCCAGCAGTGAAGGGGGCAGATTCTATGGCTACACCTTC CASSEGGRFYGYTF
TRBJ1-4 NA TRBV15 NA TGTGCCACCAGCAGGACCCCCGGGACAACTAATGAAAAACTGTTTTTT CATSRTPGTTNEKLFF
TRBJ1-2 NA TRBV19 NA TGTGCCAGTAGTCCCGCGGGGAACTATGGCTACACCTTC CASSPAGNYGYTF
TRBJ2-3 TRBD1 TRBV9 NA TGTGCCAGCAGCCTAACTGACAGGGCAGTGACAGATACGCAGTATTTT CASSLTDRAVTDTQYF
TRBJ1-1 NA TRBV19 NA TGTGCCAGTAGTATTGCGGGGGGGATGAACACTGAAGCTTTCTTT CASSIAGGMNTEAFF
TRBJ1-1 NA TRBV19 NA TGTGCCAGTAAATCGGACAGGAACACTGAAGCTTTCTTT CASKSDRNTEAFF
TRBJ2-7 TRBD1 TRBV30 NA TGTGCCTGGAGCCCTGGGACAGCTAGTTCCTACGAGCAGTACTTC CAWSPGTASSYEQYF
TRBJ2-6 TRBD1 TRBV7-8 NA TGTGCCAGCAGGGATGACAGGGCTGGGGCCAACGTCCTGACTTTC CASRDDRAGANVLTF
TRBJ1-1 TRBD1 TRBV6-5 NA TGTGCCAGCAGTAACAGGGGTGGGAACACTGAAGCTTTCTTT CASSNRGGNTEAFF
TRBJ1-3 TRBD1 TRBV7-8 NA TGTGCCAGCAGCCCGAACGGGGGACAGAGTGGAAACACCATATATTTT CASSPNGGQSGNTIYF
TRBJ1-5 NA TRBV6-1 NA TGTGCCAGCCTTGGACAGCCCGATAGCAATCAGCCCCAGCATTTT CASLGQPDSNQPQHF
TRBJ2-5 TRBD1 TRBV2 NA TGTGCCAGCATGAGGGGGCGCCAAGAGACCCAGTACTTC CASMRGRQETQYF
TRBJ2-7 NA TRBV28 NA TGTGCCAGCAGTGGTACGACGCTGCTTACCTACGAGCAGTACTTC CASSGTTLLTYEQYF
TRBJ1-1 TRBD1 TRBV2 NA TGTGCCAGCAGTAGGGACAGTTCCACTGAAGCTTTCTTT CASSRDSSTEAFF
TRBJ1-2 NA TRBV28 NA TGTGCCAGCACCATGGGAGGGTGGGATGGCTACACCTTC CASTMGGWDGYTF